This record concerns one T cell receptor beta chain sequence. Antigen unknown. The sample comes from a study of a mutant IDH1 vaccine in newly diagnosed glioma. Across the study: Antecedent treatment encompassed radiotherapy, temozolomide, or their combination; the majority received both.

Per the germline V gene, CDR1 is MRHNA and CDR2 is SNTAGT. V lost 4 bases and J lost 2, with 14 bases in between. The CDR3 sequence is 15 residues long. Only in-frame clones appear in the TCRdb table, and some are missing; sequencing was by immunoSEQ multiplex PCR. Among 30,000 to 40,000 clones listed, around 80% were seen once. Noted time point: week 35, safety follow-up. What each vaccine dose contained was 300 ug of mutant IDH1 20-mer peptide, accompanied by topical imiquimod. Sequencing was performed on PBMCs, taken from a glioma patient whose treatment included an IDH1 peptide vaccine. The source is a man in his forties or fifties with glioma. Some clones in this sample may be carry-over from other donors' samples. V is TRBV6-4 and J is TRBJ1-2, with D unresolved. CDR3 loop: CASSVAPDGNYGYTF. Written as DNA, the CDR3 is TGTGCCAGCAGTGTCGCCCCGGACGGGAACTATGGCTACACCTTC.